Following are 27 T cell receptor beta chains from one sample sequenced in a study of T cell repertoires in cytomegalovirus infection. TCRdb ran MiXCR on the reads and lists one entry per CDR3 protein. The repertoire holds approximately 470,000 distinct CDR3 sequences, with about 44% as singletons. These TCRs are of unknown antigen specificity. The sequences come from cultured PBMCs, collected from culture after CMV antigen stimulation. These TCRs come from a human donor in good health (CMV status not recorded). Some clones in this sample may be carry-over from other donors' samples.

This clonotype was observed a few times. The V gene is TRBV12-3 or TRBV12-4, the J gene TRBJ1-6; the D is unclear. V gave up 6 bases and J gave up 10 bases, with 16 bases separating them. The CDR3 spans 14 residues. The CDR3 DNA reads TGTGCCAGCAGCCCGATAGGGCTAGGATCACCCCTCCACTTT. Its protein is CASSPIGLGSPLHF.

There are a few counts of this clonotype. The rearrangement uses TRBV7-2 and TRBJ2-7, with 12 nucleotides matching TRBD2. The length of the CDR3 is 15 residues. V lost 4 bases, J lost 6 bases, and 7 bases stayed unmatched. From germline, CDR1 is SGHTA and CDR2 FQGNSA. DNA for the CDR3: TGTGCCAGCAGCTCCCAATTGGGACTAGCGGGCGAGCAGTACTTC. Amino acids: CASSSQLGLAGEQYF.

The chain is built from TRBV7-2 and TRBJ2-3; TRBD1 or TRBD2 may be the D gene (5 bases each). V was clipped by 4 bases and J by 1 base, with 12 bases between them. In germline, CDR1 is SGHTA, CDR2 FQGNSA. The CDR3 totals 15 residues. This chain's CDR3 is CASSSRRGGTDTQYF. CDR3 sequence (DNA): TGTGCCAGCAGCTCCAGGCGAGGGGGCACAGATACGCAGTATTTT. Together with reference TRBV7-2 and TRBJ2-3, the CDR3 gives the full variable domain: GAGVSQSPSNKVTEKGKDVELRCDPISGHTALYWYRQSLGQGLEFLIYFQGNSAPDKSGLPSDRFSAERTGGSVSTLTIQRTQQEDSAVYLCASSSRRGGTDTQYFGPGTRLTVL.

Comments on this clonotype: With a much larger clone just one base away, this may be a read error. This chain connects TRBV2 to TRBJ1-5; 7 bases map to TRBD1. The length of the CDR3 is 13 residues. Per the germline V gene, CDR1 is SNHLY and CDR2 is FYNNEI. The junction had 8 bases not matched to a gene; V was cut back by 8 bases and J by 7 bases. The CDR3 coding sequence is TGTGCCAGCGCACCGACAGGGATCCAGCCCCAGCATTTT. Encoded protein: CASAPTGIQPQHF.

The rearrangement uses TRBV19 and TRBJ2-4; the D call may be TRBD1 or TRBD2 (6 bases each). The CDR3 has 14 amino acids. The ends were cut back, 5 bases at V and 9 bases at J, with 17 bases in the middle. Looked up from germline, CDR1 is LNHDA and CDR2 is SQIVND (reference sequence). The chain's CDR3 is CASSPLLRGAIQYF. In DNA form, the CDR3 reads TGTGCCAGTAGTCCCCTCCTTAGGGGGGCCATTCAGTACTTC.

V gene TRBV27 combines with J gene TRBJ2-1, with D maybe TRBD2 (5 bases). Between the trimmed V and J ends, which lost 3 bases and 5 bases, there was a span of 14 bases. The CDR3 is 15 amino acids. Germline CDR1 reads MNHEY; CDR2 reads SMNVEV (reference sequence). CDR3: CASSFLATPNNEQFF. The DNA of the CDR3 is TGTGCCAGCAGTTTTTTAGCGACACCGAACAATGAGCAGTTCTTC.

The chain combines TRBV20-1 with TRBJ2-5; TRBD2 agrees at 9 bases. The CDR3 is made up of 17 amino acids. Germline V gene sequence: CDR1 DFQATT, CDR2 SNEGSKA (reference sequence). Trimming removed 4 bases from V and 4 bases from J; junction bases left unmatched: 16. For the CDR3, the DNA is TGCAGTGCTAAGGTGGCTAGCGGGAAGGAGTCGGGAGAGACCCAGTACTTC. Its translation: CSAKVASGKESGETQYF.

This clonotype was detected only a few times. The chain combines TRBV6-2 or TRBV6-3 with TRBJ2-1; possibly TRBD2 for D (6 bases). V was shortened by 4 bases and J by 0 bases, with 16 bases between the two germline ends. Looked up from germline, CDR1 is MNHEY and CDR2 is SVGEGT. CDR3 length: 17 amino acids. CDR3 loop: CASSSFAAGPSYNEQFF. Here the CDR3 DNA reads TGTGCCAGCAGTTCGTTCGCAGCGGGCCCCTCCTACAATGAGCAGTTCTTC.

This clonotype has just one count. This rearrangement joins TRBV2 to TRBJ2-5, with no clear D. CDR3 length equals 12 residues. Germline lookup yields CDR1 SNHLY and CDR2 FYNNEI. Trimming stripped 3 bases from V and 5 bases from J, with 7 bases between. The CDR3 region is CASSDRAETQYF. The CDR3 DNA reads as TGTGCCAGCAGTGATCGTGCCGAGACCCAGTACTTC.

The rearrangement joins TRBV10-3 to TRBJ2-1; D possibly corresponds to TRBD2 (6 bases). Germline V gene data show CDR1 as ENHRY and CDR2 as SYGVKD. Trimming took off 7 bases at V and 12 bases at J, with 13 bases between the two ends. The length of the CDR3 is 11 residues. CDR3 nucleotide sequence: TGTGCCATCAAGACAGCGGGTCCGCAGTTCTTC. It yields the protein CAIKTAGPQFF.

Only a few counts were recorded for this clonotype. The chain carries TRBV7-2 and TRBJ1-2; no definite D call. This CDR3 has 15 residues. V was clipped by 4 bases and J by 5 bases, with 17 bases between them. Germline loops: CDR1 SGHTA, CDR2 FQGNSA. The CDR3 loop reads CASSSPEFGLYGYTF. The CDR3 DNA reads as TGTGCCAGCAGCTCACCCGAGTTCGGACTGTATGGCTACACCTTC.

The genes are TRBV6-8 and TRBJ1-1; TRBD1 matches at 8 bases. The germline CDR1 and CDR2 sequences are MNHGY and SAAAGT. The V gene end was trimmed by 0 bases and the J gene end by 10 bases; junction bases not matched to a gene: 10. CDR3 length: 15 amino acids. CDR3 in DNA: TGTGCCAGCAGTTACTCAGGAATTCAGGGGGCGGGAGCTTTCTTT. This sequence encodes CASSYSGIQGAGAFF.

The V call is TRBV5-4, the J call TRBJ2-7; 8 bases map to TRBD2. This CDR3 region has 17 residues. The ends lost 4 bases at V and 4 bases at J; junction bases unmatched: 16. CDR1 and CDR2 (germline): SGHNT, YYREEE (reference sequence). The CDR3 sequence is CASSPGTSQEGDYEQYF. CDR3 coding DNA: TGTGCCAGCAGCCCCGGGACTAGTCAGGAGGGGGATTACGAGCAGTACTTC.

Written as DNA, the CDR3 is TGTGCCAGCAGCTTGGGTACTAGCGGGAGGGGGGGCTCCTACGAGCAGTACTTC. The encoded protein is CASSLGTSGRGGSYEQYF. The V call is TRBV7-2, the J call TRBJ2-7; 13 bases are shared with TRBD2. The CDR3 loop spans 18 amino acids. From germline, CDR1 is SGHTA and CDR2 FQGNSA. V gave up 3 bases and J gave up 0 bases; unmatched junction bases: 8.

Many counts were recorded for this clonotype. The chain links TRBV7-6 to TRBJ2-7; D might be TRBD1 or TRBD2, each matching 5 bases. Germline values: CDR1 SGHVS, CDR2 FNYEAQ. This CDR3 is built from 16 residues. Trimming shortened V by 1 base and J by 4 bases, and 17 bases separated the two germline ends. CDR3 in amino acids: CASSLGAGTAKYEQYF. DNA of the CDR3: TGTGCCAGCAGCTTAGGGGCCGGGACCGCGAAATACGAGCAGTACTTC.

The CDR3 loop is CASGWEAGRAVTEAFF. The CDR3 region has the DNA TGTGCCAGCGGTTGGGAGGCAGGAAGGGCTGTCACTGAAGCTTTCTTT. The chain combines TRBV12-3 or TRBV12-4 with TRBJ1-1; D gene uncertain. V gave up 8 bases and J gave up 4 bases, with 23 bases separating them. The CDR3 extends over 16 amino acids.

The gene calls are TRBV6-2 or TRBV6-3 and TRBJ1-4; 7 bases match TRBD1. The CDR3 is 15 amino acids. Unmatched junction bases numbered 6, after V lost 2 bases and J lost 6 bases. Germline V CDR1 and CDR2: MNHEY, SVGEGT. CDR3 sequence reads: CASSYAGQTDEKLFF. In nucleotides, the CDR3 is TGTGCCAGCAGTTACGCGGGACAGACTGATGAAAAACTGTTTTTT.

This rearrangement joins TRBV7-6 to TRBJ2-5; D uncertain. The V gene's germline CDR1 is SGHVS and CDR2 FNYEAQ. The CDR3 extends over 15 amino acids. V lost 0 bases, J lost 5 bases, and 13 bases lay in between. The DNA for the CDR3 is TGTGCCAGCAGCTTAGCGGGGTCGAGCGTGGAGACCCAGTACTTC. The encoded protein is CASSLAGSSVETQYF.

This clonotype was seen more than once but under ten times. The rearrangement links TRBV18 to TRBJ2-2; either TRBD1 or TRBD2 may fit D (5 bases each). The germline gives CDR1 KGHSH, CDR2 LQKENI. Trimming took off 3 bases at V and 2 bases at J, with 10 bases between the two ends. This CDR3 spans 15 amino acids. The CDR3 region is CASSPWDQNTGELFF. CDR3 bases: TGTGCCAGCTCACCTTGGGACCAAAACACCGGGGAGCTGTTTTTT.

This clonotype was found a few times. V is TRBV19 and J is TRBJ1-5; a weak D match, TRBD1 (5 bases). The CDR3 length is 15 residues. V lost 4 bases to trimming and J lost 3 bases, with 13 bases between them. Germline lookup yields CDR1 LNHDA and CDR2 SQIVND (reference sequence). The CDR3 protein is CASSTRQKDNQPQHF. DNA for the CDR3: TGTGCCAGTAGTACCCGACAGAAGGACAATCAGCCCCAGCATTTT.

This chain uses TRBV19 with TRBJ2-6; D ambiguous. This CDR3 is 13 amino acids long. Germline V gives CDR1 LNHDA, CDR2 SQIVND (reference sequence). V lost 4 bases, J lost 2 bases, and 3 bases lay in between. The CDR3 bases are TGTGCCAGTAGTACCCCTGGGGCCAACGTCCTGACTTTC. Residues: CASSTPGANVLTF.

This clonotype appeared a few times. The rearrangement joins TRBV6-5 to TRBJ2-3, with 9 bases matching TRBD2. CDR3 length: 20 residues. Germline assignment: CDR1 MNHEY and CDR2 SVGAGI. J was trimmed by 2 bases and V by 2 bases; bases with no gene match: 17. CDR3: CASSYTQNPYASGDTDTQYF. The DNA of the CDR3 is TGTGCCAGCAGTTACACGCAAAACCCGTATGCTAGCGGGGACACAGATACGCAGTATTTT.

This clonotype was seen more than once but under ten times. The chain combines TRBV19 with TRBJ1-5, with D uncertain. This CDR3 spans 12 amino acids. Germline V gives CDR1 LNHDA, CDR2 SQIVND (reference sequence). V was shortened by 9 bases and J by 0 bases, with 6 bases between the two germline ends. CDR3 bases: TGTGCCAGCAGGAGTAGCAATCAGCCCCAGCATTTT. Translating gives CASRSSNQPQHF.

The V call is TRBV10-3, the J call TRBJ2-3; 11 positions agree with TRBD2. J lost 11 bases, V lost 3 bases, and 7 bases had no gene match. This CDR3 is built from 14 residues. CDR1 and CDR2 (germline): ENHRY, SYGVKD. CDR3 bases: TGTGCCATCAGTGAAGAGTCTAGCGGGGGGCGGCAGTATTTT. This sequence encodes CAISEESSGGRQYF.

This clonotype was seen only a few times. The V and J genes are TRBV6-1 and TRBJ2-7; tentatively, D is TRBD1 or TRBD2 (5 bases each). Germline CDR1 reads MNHNS; CDR2 reads SASEGT. V was pared by 3 bases and J by 7 bases, with 7 bases between. The CDR3 covers 11 residues. This chain's CDR3 is CASSEGEEQYF. Here the CDR3 DNA reads TGTGCCAGCAGTGAGGGGGAGGAGCAGTACTTC.

V and J are TRBV28 and TRBJ2-7; 8 nucleotides line up with TRBD1. CDR1 and CDR2 (germline): MDHEN, SYDVKM. The CDR3 is 13 residues long. The V gene end was trimmed by 7 bases and the J gene end by 9 bases; junction bases not matched to a gene: 11. DNA for the CDR3: TGTGCCAGCAAGGCAGGGGGCATGATTGGGCAGTACTTC. Amino acid sequence: CASKAGGMIGQYF.

The V gene is TRBV6-6, the J gene TRBJ2-3; the match to TRBD2 covers 15 bases. The CDR3 covers 18 residues. Germline trimming cut 5 bases from V and 8 bases from J; bases unmatched to any gene: 14. Germline CDR1 MNHNY, CDR2 SVGAGI (reference sequence). CDR3 nucleotides: TGTGCCAGCAGTAAGGGACTAGCGGGAGGCCCTCGTCCCTCTACGCAGTATTTT. As protein: CASSKGLAGGPRPSTQYF.